Following are 2 T cell receptor beta chains from one sample sequenced in a study of blood T cell repertoires in COVID-19. Profiling relied on immunoSEQ multiplex PCR, and the TCRdb table lists in-frame clones only, not all of them. The sample has roughly 97,000 clones, roughly 86% seen once. The sequenced sample was peripheral blood. These receptors came from a human donor in a cohort sampled during active COVID-19.

The chain employs TRBV28 and TRBJ2-7; D unclear. V dropped 5 bases and J dropped 0 bases, with 11 bases sitting between them. The germline gives CDR1 MDHEN, CDR2 SYDVKM. The CDR3 covers 14 residues. In DNA, the CDR3 is TGTGCCAGCAGTGCGTATGTGAGCTCCTACGAGCAGTACTTC. Its protein product is CASSAYVSSYEQYF.

This chain links TRBV28 with TRBJ1-4, with a weak D call TRBD1 (5 bases). Germline values: CDR1 MDHEN, CDR2 SYDVKM. V was shortened by 1 base and J by 6 bases, with 12 bases between the two germline ends. This CDR3 region has 15 residues. This chain's CDR3 is CASSLSHRRDEKLFF. For the CDR3, the DNA is TGTGCCAGCAGTTTATCTCACAGGCGTGATGAAAAACTGTTTTTT. The complete variable domain, with remaining parts taken from reference TRBV28 and TRBJ1-4, reads DVKVTQSSRYLVKRTGEKVFLECVQDMDHENMFWYRQDPGLGLRLIYFSYDVKMKEKGDIPEGYSVSREKKERFSLILESASTNQTSMYLCASSLSHRRDEKLFFGSGTQLSVL.